One and the same sample provided the 5 T cell receptor beta chains below, sequenced in a study of cytomegalovirus exposure and HLA in healthy donors. It was with 60 Vbeta and 13 Jbeta primers that the PCR ran. Profiling relied on immunoSEQ multiplex PCR, and the TCRdb table lists in-frame clones only, not all of them. The table includes 190,000 or so clones, 75% to 85% detected once. Sequenced sample: PBMCs. These receptors all stem from a boy aged 5-17 years in good health and CMV-seronegative.

The chain couples TRBV10-3 to TRBJ1-2; D perhaps matches TRBD1 (5 bases). V was clipped by 3 bases and J by 7 bases, with 18 bases between them. Germline V lookup: CDR1 ENHRY, CDR2 SYGVKD. The CDR3 runs to 15 residues. In DNA, the CDR3 is TGTGCCATCAGTGAATTGCGGAGGGGCGTACCTGGCTACACCTTC. Its translation is CAISELRRGVPGYTF.

This CDR3 is CASSLRRGLGQETQYF. Here the CDR3 DNA reads TGTGCCAGCAGCTTGCGAAGGGGGCTAGGCCAAGAGACCCAGTACTTC. The genes are TRBV5-8 and TRBJ2-5; 7 bases fit TRBD1. V trimming: 1 base; J trimming: 1 base; junction bases outside the gene matches: 7. Germline V gene sequence: CDR1 SGHTS, CDR2 YDEGEE. CDR3 length: 16 amino acids.

This CDR3 reads CASSSHGGLPPQETQYF. CDR3 in DNA: TGCGCCAGCAGCTCGCACGGGGGATTACCCCCGCAAGAGACCCAGTACTTC. This chain uses TRBV5-1 with TRBJ2-5; possibly TRBD2 for D (6 bases). The germline V and J ends were trimmed by 3 bases and 2 bases, with 20 bases remaining between them. The CDR3 sequence is 17 residues long. In germline, CDR1 is SGHRS, CDR2 YFSETQ.

This clone was detected only a few times. The chain combines TRBV7-9 with TRBJ1-5, with 7 positions matching TRBD1. There are 14 residues in the CDR3. Germline assignment: CDR1 SEHNR and CDR2 FQNEAQ (reference sequence). Trimming took 5 bases from V and 5 from J; bases not matched to a gene: 6. The CDR3 reads CASSTLDRDQPQHF. DNA of the CDR3: TGTGCCAGCAGCACCCTCGACAGGGATCAGCCCCAGCATTTT.

The J gene is TRBJ1-1, the V gene TRBV12-5, with a possible D match to TRBD1 (5 bases). Germline V gives CDR1 LGHNT, CDR2 FRNRAP. Trimming took off 0 bases at V and 6 bases at J, with 14 bases between the two ends. CDR3 length: 15 residues. The CDR3 loop reads CASGLVTGNLAEAFF. The CDR3 DNA is TGTGCTAGTGGTTTGGTTACAGGCAACCTGGCTGAAGCTTTCTTT.